This TCR beta chain was identified during a study of T cell responses to AZD1222 COVID-19 vaccine. The CDR3 covers 15 residues. The V gene lost 7 bases and the J gene lost 3 bases, with 13 bases spanning the gap. Germline V CDR1 and CDR2: SNHLY, FYNNEI. Sequenced by immunoSEQ multiplex PCR; TCRdb stores in-frame clones only, minus some. The sample has about 180,000 clones; 85% to 95% are singletons. The sequence came from an adult who received the AZD1222 COVID-19 vaccine. Sequencing was performed on peripheral blood, taken 28 days after the second AZD1222 dose. J is TRBJ1-6 and V is TRBV2, with unresolved D. CDR3 sequence: CASNTKGLYNSPLHF. In DNA form, the CDR3 reads TGTGCCAGCAACACCAAGGGCCTCTATAATTCACCCCTCCACTTT.